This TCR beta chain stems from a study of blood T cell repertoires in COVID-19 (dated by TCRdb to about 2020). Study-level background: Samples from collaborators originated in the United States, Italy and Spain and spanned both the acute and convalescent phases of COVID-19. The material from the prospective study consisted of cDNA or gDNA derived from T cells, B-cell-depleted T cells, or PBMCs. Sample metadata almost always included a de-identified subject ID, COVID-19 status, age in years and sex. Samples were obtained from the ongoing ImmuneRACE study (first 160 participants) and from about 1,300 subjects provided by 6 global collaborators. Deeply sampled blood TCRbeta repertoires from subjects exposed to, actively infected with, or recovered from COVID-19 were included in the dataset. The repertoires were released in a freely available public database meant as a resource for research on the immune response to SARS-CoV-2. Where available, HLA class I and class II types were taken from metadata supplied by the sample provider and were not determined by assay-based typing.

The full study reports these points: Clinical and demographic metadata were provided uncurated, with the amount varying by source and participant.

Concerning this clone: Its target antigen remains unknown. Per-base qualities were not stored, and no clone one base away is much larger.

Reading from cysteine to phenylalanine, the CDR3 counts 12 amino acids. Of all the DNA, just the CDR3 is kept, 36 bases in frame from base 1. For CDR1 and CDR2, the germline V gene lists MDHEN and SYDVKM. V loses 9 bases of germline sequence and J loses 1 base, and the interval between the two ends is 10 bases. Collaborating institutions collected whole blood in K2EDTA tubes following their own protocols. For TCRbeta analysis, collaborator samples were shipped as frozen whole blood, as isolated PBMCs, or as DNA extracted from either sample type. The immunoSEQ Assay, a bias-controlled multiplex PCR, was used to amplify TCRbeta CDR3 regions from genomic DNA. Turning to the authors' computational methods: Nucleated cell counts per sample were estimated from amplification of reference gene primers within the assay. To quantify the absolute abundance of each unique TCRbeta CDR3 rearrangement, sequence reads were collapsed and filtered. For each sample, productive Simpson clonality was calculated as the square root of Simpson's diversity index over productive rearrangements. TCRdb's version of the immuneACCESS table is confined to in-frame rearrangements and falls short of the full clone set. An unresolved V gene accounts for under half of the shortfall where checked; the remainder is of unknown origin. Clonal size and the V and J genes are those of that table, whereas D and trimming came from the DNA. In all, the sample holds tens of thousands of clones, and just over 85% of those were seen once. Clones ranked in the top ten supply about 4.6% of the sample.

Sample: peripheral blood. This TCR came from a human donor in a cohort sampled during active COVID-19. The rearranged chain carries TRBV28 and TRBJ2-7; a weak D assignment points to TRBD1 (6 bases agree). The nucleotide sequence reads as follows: TGTGCCAGTACAGGGTGGTCCTACGAGCAGTACTTC. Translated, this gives CASTGWSYEQYF.